These T cell receptor beta chains were read from a single sample in a study of graft-versus-host responses after intestinal transplantation. For these TCRs, the target antigens are not known. Measured with immunoSEQ multiplex PCR; TCRdb has only the in-frame clones, and not every one. The table includes about 90,000 clones, roughly 90% detected once. This specimen consisted of unstimulated CD4+ T cells sorted from spleen or lymph node cells, obtained before transplant. These receptors all stem from a human donor who was the organ donor for an intestinal transplant. The CDR3 runs from the conserved cysteine through the conserved F or W. The size of a clone is reported for some rows only, either as once, few or many, or as a class for expanded clones.

j_gene	v_gene	len	abundance	CDR3aa
TRBJ2-5	TRBV25-1	16	.	CASSRLAGSIQETQYF
TRBJ2-7	TRBV10-1	17	.	CASSEAQPGLGSGEQYF
TRBJ2-3	TRBV9	15	.	CASSVAAGGPDTQYF
TRBJ1-5	TRBV6-4	14	.	CASPPTGGNQPQHF
TRBJ2-5	TRBV29-1	12	.	CSVRTGGETQYF
TRBJ1-1	TRBV5-1	16	.	CASSPDRGGMDTEAFF
TRBJ2-1	TRBV10-2	14	.	CASRPRTSINEQFF
TRBJ1-1	TRBV19	14	.	CASSIGGRNTEAFF
TRBJ2-1	TRBV10-3	15	.	CAISGGASKRNEQFF
TRBJ2-5	TRBV6-5	14	.	CASPGAVTQETQYF
TRBJ2-2	TRBV5-1	14	.	CASSLGTEGGELFF
TRBJ2-1	TRBV18	14	.	CASRGADPVREQFF
TRBJ1-4	TRBV30	15	.	CAWSGLGQGYEKLFF
TRBJ1-2	TRBV30	14	.	CAWRQTGLDYGYTF
TRBJ2-5	TRBV30	16	.	CAFSAGLAKLGETQYF
TRBJ1-5	TRBV6-5	14	.	CASIRGRGNQPQHF
TRBJ2-5	TRBV27	14	.	CASSPTRLVGTQYF
TRBJ2-1	TRBV7-2	16	.	CASSTTSGGARNEQFF
TRBJ2-4	TRBV29-1	12	.	CSVGQAKNIQYF
TRBJ2-3	TRBV21-1	15	.	CASSPLAGGPDTQYF
TRBJ2-5	TRBV5-1	14	.	CASSPSRVGETQYF
TRBJ2-1	TRBV7-9	15	.	CASSRTGGSSNEQFF
TRBJ2-5	TRBV28	15	.	CASSESRRAGETQYF
TRBJ2-7	TRBV6-5	15	.	CASSRTGTRSYEQYF
TRBJ2-3	TRBV15	16	.	CATSRVKSASTDTQYF
TRBJ2-7	TRBV11-3	13	.	CASNGLADYEQYF
TRBJ1-5	TRBV13	13	.	CASSFGGNQPQHF
TRBJ2-1	TRBV27	16	.	CASSLLAGALYNEQFF
TRBJ2-7	TRBV28	15	.	CASSYAGPSSYEQYF
TRBJ2-2	TRBV5-5	18	.	CASSLVPIQGTITGELFF
TRBJ2-7	TRBV5-1	14	once	CASSVLDRNYEQYF
TRBJ1-2	TRBV5-1	14	.	CASSSKTENYGYTF
TRBJ2-1	TRBV11-3	16	.	CASSSRGGVLYNEQFF
TRBJ2-1	TRBV4-1	16	.	CASSQVLSRGTNEQFF
TRBJ1-1	TRBV2	15	.	CASSAYPGEGAEAFF
TRBJ1-3	TRBV30	15	.	CAWDHDSLSGNTIYF
TRBJ2-3	TRBV10-3	14	.	CAISESTSPDTQYF
TRBJ1-3	TRBV11-3	16	.	CASSLEVGVPGNTIYF
TRBJ1-4	TRBV10-3	15	.	CAISPTDRGGEKLFF
TRBJ2-7	TRBV10-3	14	.	CAISEAGGPYEQYF
TRBJ1-1	TRBV5-1	14	.	CASSTKAGDIEAFF
TRBJ1-1	TRBV6-5	11	.	CASSSNTEAFF
TRBJ1-5	TRBV18	15	once	CASSEGITGGQPQHF
TRBJ2-7	TRBV7-9	14	.	CASSFKGLLHEQYF
TRBJ2-1	TRBV6-6	16	.	CASSYEPRREGHEQFF
TRBJ1-1	TRBV6-1	13	.	CASSEDRDTEAFF
TRBJ2-2	TRBV7-3	14	.	CASSLDQGTGELFF
TRBJ1-4	TRBV19	17	once	CASKSQATGVANEKLFF
TRBJ2-7	TRBV7-8	14	.	CASSNKTGTYEQYF
TRBJ2-2	TRBV10-3	16	.	CAISARLGGGTGELFF
TRBJ2-3	TRBV5-1	20	.	CASSLLPLLGPSGQRLAQYF
TRBJ1-2	TRBV1	12	.	CTSYETEYGYTF
TRBJ1-1	TRBV18	14	.	CASSTDRGGTEAFF
TRBJ2-1	TRBV19	16	.	CASSIIVAGVVYEQFF
TRBJ2-7	TRBV4-2	18	.	CASSQASLGTSGKHEQYF
TRBJ2-1	TRBV15	17	.	CATRIRYSGDPSNEQFF
TRBJ1-1	TRBV5-1	15	.	CASSLRGQPNTEAFF
TRBJ1-2	TRBV5-1	16	.	CASSLAGQGRIYGYTF
TRBJ1-2	TRBV6-5	15	.	CASSYSTGQHYGYTF
TRBJ1-3	TRBV18	15	.	CASSSSGTVGNTIYF